This TCR beta chain was sequenced during a study of OX40 agonist ivuxolimab in advanced cancers. About the research overall: Dose-escalation patients' cancers were hepatocellular carcinoma, melanoma, renal cell or head and neck cancer. From roughly 20 to 79 years was the age range, with a mean of approximately 58 years, and around 84% were male. Study results and limitations: At doses 0.1 to 3.0 mg/kg, CD4+ and CD8+ clones expanded.

Blood draws occurred at baseline, cycle 4 day 1, and cycle 7 day 1. Points on this clone: Its antigen remains unknown.

The V end was cut by 4 bases, the J end by 0 bases, with 8 bases between. The CDR3 runs to 14 residues. Per the germline V gene, CDR1 is SGHRS and CDR2 is YFSETQ. Here immunoSEQ multiplex PCR was the method, and the copy in TCRdb shows in-frame clones only, minus some. Of about 69,000 clones listed, 91% are singletons. The sample was CD4+ or CD8+ T cells sorted from blood, taken in a trial of the OX40 agonist ivuxolimab. This TCR was recovered from an adult with an advanced solid tumor such as melanoma, head and neck, liver or kidney cancer. The J gene is TRBJ1-3, the V gene TRBV5-1; possible D gene TRBD1, 5 bases. CDR3 residues: CASSLDSSGNTIYF. As DNA, the CDR3 is TGCGCCAGCAGCCTAGACAGCTCTGGAAACACCATATATTTT.